This T cell receptor (beta chain) was profiled in a study of blood T cell repertoires in COVID-19. The method was immunoSEQ multiplex PCR; TCRdb's version includes in-frame clones alone and lacks a portion of them. The sample contains some 120,000 clones, just under 85% of which appear only once. This CDR3 region has 14 residues. CDR1 and CDR2 (germline): MNHEY, SVGEGT. Trimming at V came to 0 bases and at J to 8 bases, leaving 3 bases not matched to a gene. This chain connects TRBV6-2 or TRBV6-3 to TRBJ2-4; TRBD1 matches 8 bases. The source material was peripheral blood. The receptor was derived from a man in his 70s with active or convalescent COVID-19. CDR3 sequence (DNA): TGTGCCAGCAGTTACTCTACAGGGGGAGACATTCAGTACTTC. It is translated as CASSYSTGGDIQYF.